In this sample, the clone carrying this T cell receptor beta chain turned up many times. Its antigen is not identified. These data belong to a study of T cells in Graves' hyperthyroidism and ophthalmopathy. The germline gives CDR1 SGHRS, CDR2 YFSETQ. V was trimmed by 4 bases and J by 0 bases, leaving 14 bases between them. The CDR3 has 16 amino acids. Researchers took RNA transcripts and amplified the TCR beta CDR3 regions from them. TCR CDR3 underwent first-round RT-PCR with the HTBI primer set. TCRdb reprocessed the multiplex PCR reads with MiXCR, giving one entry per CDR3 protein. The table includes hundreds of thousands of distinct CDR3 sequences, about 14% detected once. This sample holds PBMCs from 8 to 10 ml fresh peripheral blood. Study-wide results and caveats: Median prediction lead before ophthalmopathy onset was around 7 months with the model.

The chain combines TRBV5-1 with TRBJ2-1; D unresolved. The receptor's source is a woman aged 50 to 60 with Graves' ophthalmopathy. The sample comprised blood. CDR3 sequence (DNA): TGCGCCAGCAGCGAAGCTAGTTCCGGCTCCTACAATGAGCAGTTCTTC. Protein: CASSEASSGSYNEQFF. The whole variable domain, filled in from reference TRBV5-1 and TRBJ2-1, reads KAGVTQTPRYLIKTRGQQVTLSCSPISGHRSVSWYQQTPGQGLQFLFEYFSETQRNKGNFPGRFSGRQFSNSRSEMNVSTLELGDSALYLCASSEASSGSYNEQFFGPGTRLTVL.